The source of this T cell receptor (beta chain) is a study of response to subunit inactivated influenza vaccine. Via MiXCR, TCRdb re-called the RT-PCR reads, giving one row per CDR3 protein. This table holds around 710,000 distinct CDR3 sequences, 11% to 15% found once. Study-wide results and limits: The authors suggested that few new T cells are recruited per seasonal influenza vaccination.

The CDR3 runs to 17 residues. Deletions cut 6 bases from V and 0 bases from J, with 15 bases between. Germline-derived CDR1 and CDR2 are MNHEY and SVGEGT. There are many counts of this clonotype. The target antigen is unknown. The chain carries TRBV6-2 or TRBV6-3 and TRBJ2-6; the D gene is possibly TRBD2 (6 bases). The TCR sequence derives from a man in his fifties who received an inactivated influenza vaccine. Material: PBMCs from blood, obtained 14 to 15 days before vaccination. This CDR3 reads CASRQTRTSSGANVLTF. For the CDR3, the DNA is TGTGCCAGCAGACAGACTAGGACAAGCTCTGGGGCCAACGTCCTGACTTTC.